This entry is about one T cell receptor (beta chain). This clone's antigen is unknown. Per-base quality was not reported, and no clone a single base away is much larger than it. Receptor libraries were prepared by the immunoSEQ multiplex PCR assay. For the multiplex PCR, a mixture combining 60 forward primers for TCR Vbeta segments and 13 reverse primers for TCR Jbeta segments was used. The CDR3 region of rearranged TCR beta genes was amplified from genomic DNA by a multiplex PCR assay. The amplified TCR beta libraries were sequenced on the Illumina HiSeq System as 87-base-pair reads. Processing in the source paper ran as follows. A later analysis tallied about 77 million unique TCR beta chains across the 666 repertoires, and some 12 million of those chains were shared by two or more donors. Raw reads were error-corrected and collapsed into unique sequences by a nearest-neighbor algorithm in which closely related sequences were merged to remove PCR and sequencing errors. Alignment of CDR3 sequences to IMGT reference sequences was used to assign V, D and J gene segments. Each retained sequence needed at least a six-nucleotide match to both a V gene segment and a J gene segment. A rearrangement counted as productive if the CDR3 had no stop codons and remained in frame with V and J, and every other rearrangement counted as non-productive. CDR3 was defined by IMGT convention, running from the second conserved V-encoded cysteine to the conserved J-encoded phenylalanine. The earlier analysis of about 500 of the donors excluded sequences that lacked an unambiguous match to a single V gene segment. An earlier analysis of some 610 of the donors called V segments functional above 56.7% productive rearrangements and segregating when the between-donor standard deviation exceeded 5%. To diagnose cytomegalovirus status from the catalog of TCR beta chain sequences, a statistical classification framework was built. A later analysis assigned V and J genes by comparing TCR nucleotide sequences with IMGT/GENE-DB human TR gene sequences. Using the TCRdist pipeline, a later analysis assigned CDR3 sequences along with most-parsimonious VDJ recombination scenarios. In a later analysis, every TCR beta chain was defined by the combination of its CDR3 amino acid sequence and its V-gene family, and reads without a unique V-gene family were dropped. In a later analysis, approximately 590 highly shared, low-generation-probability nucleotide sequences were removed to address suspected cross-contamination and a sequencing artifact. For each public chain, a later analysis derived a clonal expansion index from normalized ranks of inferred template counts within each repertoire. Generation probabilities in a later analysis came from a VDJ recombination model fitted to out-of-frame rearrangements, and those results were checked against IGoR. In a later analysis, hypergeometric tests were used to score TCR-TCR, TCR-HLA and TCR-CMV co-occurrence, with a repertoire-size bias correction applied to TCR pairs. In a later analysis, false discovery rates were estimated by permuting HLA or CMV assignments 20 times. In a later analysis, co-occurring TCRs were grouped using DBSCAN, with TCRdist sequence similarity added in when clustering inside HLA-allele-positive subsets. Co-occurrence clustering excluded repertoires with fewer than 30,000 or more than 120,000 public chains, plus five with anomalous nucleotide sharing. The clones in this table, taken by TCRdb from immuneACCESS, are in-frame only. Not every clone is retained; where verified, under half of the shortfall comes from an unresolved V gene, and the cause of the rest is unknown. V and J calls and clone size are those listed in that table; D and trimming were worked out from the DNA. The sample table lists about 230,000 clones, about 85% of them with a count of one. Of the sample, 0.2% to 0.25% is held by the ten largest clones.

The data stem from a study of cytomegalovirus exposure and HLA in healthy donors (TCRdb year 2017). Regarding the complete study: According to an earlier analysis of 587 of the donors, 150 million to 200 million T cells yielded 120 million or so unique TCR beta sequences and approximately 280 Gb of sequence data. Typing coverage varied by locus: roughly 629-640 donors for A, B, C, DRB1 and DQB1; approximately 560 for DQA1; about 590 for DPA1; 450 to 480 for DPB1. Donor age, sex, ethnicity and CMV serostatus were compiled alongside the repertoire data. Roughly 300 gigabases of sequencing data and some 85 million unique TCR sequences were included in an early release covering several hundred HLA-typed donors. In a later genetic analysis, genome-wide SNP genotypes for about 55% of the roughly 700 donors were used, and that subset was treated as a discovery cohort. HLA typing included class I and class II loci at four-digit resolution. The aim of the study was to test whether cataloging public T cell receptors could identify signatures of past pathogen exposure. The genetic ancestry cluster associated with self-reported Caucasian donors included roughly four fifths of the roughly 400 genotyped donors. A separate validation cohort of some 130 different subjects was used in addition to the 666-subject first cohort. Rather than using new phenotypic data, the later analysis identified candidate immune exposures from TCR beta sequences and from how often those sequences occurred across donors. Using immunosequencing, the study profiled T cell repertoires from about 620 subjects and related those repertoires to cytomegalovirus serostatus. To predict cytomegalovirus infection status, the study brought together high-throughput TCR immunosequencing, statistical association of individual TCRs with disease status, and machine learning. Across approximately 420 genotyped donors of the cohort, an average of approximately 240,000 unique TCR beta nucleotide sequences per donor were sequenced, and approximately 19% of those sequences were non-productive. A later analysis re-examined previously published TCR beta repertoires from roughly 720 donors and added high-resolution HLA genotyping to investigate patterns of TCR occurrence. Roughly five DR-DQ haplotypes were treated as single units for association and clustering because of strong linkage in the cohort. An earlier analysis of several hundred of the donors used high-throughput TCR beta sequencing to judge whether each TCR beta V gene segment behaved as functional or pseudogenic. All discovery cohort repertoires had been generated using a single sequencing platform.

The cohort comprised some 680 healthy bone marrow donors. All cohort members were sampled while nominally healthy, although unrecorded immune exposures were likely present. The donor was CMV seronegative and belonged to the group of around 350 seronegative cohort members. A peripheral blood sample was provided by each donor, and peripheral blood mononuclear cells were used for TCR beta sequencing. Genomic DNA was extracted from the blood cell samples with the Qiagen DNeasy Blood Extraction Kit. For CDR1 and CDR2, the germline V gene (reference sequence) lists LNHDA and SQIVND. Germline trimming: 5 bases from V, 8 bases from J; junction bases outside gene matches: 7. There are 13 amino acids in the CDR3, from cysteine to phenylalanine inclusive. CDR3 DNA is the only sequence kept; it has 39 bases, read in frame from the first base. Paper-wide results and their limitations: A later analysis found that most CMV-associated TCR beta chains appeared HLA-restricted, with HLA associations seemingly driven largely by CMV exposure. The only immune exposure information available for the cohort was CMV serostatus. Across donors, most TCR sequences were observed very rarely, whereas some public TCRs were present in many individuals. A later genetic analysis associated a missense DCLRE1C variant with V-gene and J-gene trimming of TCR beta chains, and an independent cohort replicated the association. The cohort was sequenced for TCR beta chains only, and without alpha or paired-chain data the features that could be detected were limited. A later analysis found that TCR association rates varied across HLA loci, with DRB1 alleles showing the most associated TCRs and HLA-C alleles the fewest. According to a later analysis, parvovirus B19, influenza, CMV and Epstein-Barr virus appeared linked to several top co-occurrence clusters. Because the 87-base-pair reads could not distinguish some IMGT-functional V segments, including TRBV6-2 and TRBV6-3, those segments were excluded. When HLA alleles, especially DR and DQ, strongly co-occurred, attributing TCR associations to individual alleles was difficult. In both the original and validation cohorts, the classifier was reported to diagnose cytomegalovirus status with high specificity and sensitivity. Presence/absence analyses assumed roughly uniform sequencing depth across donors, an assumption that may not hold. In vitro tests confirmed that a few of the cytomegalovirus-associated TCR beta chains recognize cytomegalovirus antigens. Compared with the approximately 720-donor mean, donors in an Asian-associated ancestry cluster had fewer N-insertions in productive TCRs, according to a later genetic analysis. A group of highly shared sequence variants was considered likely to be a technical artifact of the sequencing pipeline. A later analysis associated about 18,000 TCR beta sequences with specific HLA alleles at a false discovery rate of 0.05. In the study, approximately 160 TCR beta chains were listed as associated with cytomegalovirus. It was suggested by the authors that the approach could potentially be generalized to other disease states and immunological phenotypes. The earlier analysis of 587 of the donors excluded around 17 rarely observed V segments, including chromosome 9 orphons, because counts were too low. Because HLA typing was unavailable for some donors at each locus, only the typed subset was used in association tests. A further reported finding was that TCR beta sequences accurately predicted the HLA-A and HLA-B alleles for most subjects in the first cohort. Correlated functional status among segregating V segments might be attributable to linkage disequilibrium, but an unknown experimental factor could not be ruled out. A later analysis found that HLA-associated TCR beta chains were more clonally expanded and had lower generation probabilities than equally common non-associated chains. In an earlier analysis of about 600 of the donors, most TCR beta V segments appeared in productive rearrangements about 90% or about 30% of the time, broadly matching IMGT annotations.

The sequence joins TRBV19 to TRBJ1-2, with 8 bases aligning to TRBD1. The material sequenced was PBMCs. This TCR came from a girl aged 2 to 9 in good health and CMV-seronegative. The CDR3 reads CASSLDRVKGYTF. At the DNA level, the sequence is TGTGCCAGTAGTTTGGACAGGGTGAAAGGCTACACCTTC.